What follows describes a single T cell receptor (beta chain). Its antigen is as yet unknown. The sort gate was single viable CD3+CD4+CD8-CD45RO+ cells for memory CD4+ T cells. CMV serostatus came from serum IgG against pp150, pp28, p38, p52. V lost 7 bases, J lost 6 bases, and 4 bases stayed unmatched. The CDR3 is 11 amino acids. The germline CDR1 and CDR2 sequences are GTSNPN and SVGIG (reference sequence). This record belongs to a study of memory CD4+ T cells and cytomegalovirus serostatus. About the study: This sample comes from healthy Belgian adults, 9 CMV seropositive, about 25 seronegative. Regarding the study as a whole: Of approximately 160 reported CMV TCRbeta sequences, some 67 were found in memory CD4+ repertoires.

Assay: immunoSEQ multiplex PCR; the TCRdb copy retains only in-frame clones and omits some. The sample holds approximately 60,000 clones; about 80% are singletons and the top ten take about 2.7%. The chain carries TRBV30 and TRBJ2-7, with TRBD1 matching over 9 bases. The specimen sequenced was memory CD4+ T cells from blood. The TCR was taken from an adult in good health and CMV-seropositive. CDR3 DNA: TGTGCCTCCGGACAGGGGCCCGAGCAGTACTTC. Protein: CASGQGPEQYF.